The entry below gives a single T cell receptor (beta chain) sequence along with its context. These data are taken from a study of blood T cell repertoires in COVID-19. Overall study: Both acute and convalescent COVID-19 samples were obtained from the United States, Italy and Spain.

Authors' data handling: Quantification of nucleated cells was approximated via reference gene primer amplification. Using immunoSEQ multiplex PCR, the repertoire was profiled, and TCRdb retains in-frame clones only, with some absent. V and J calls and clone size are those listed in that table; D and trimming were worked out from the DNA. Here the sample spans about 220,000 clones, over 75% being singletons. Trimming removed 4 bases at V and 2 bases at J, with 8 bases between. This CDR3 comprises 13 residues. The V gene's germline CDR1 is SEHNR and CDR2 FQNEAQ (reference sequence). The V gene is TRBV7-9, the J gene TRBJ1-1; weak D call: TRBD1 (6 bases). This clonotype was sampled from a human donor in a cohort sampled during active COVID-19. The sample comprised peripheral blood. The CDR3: CASSSQGNTEAFF. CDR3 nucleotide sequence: TGTGCCAGCAGCTCACAGGGTAACACTGAAGCTTTCTTT. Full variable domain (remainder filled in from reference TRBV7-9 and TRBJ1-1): DTGVSQNPRHKITKRGQNVTFRCDPISEHNRLYWYRQTLGQGPEFLTYFQNEAQLEKSRLLSDRFSAERPKGSFSTLEIQRTEQGDSAMYLCASSSQGNTEAFFGQGTRLTVV.